This TCR beta chain was observed in a study of shared clonotypes between healthy human individuals. General study points: Clonotypes not shared had lower generation probabilities than those common to all four donors. An expected dependence of interdonor clonotype sharing on sequencing depth was noted.

CD45RA+ naive and CD45RA-negative memory subsets were separated from CD4+ cells. The assay was immunoSEQ multiplex PCR, and TCRdb's table has in-frame clones only and misses some. Of about 1.1 million clones listed, about 84% are singletons. Germline V gene sequence: CDR1 SGHAT, CDR2 FQNNGV. CDR3 length equals 11 residues. V was shortened by 2 bases and J by 6 bases, with 5 bases between the two germline ends. This clone was seen at least ten times. Its specificity is not known. Sample: memory CD4+ T cells from PBMCs. Subset reported: CD45RA-negative fraction. This sequence was found in a man younger than 30 in good health. Some clones in this sample may be carry-over from other donors' samples. The chain links TRBV11-2 to TRBJ2-7; possibly TRBD1 for D (5 bases). CDR3 in DNA: TGTGCCAGCAGCTTAAGGGGCGAGCAGTACTTC. Its protein is CASSLRGEQYF.